This passage covers 14 T cell receptor beta chains from one sample sequenced in a study of blood T cell repertoires in COVID-19. Sequencing was performed with immunoSEQ multiplex PCR; in TCRdb, only in-frame clones are kept and a portion is missing. The repertoire holds around 200,000 clones, with approximately 84% as singletons. Sequencing used peripheral blood. Receptors originate from a man aged 45-65 years with acute or convalescent COVID-19.

The chain carries TRBV21-1 and TRBJ1-4; the D segment call TRBD1 is taken from the table without a DNA check. TRBV21-1 is a pseudogene segment. The CDR3 runs to 15 residues. CDR3 sequence reads: CASSRDRAVNEKLFF. The CDR3 nucleotides read TGTGCCAGCAGCAGGGACAGGGCAGTTAATGAAAAACTGTTTTTT.

V gene TRBV3-1 (or the pseudogene TRBV3-2) combines with J gene TRBJ2-2; perhaps TRBD2 as D (6 bases). The germline V gene encodes CDR1 LGHDT and CDR2 YNNKEL (reference sequence). The CDR3 spans 14 residues. V lost 4 bases, J lost 13 bases, and 19 bases lay in between. CDR3 in DNA: TGTGCCAGCAGCCTCCAAACCGGGGGACTTGCGCTGTTTTTT. Translating gives CASSLQTGGLALFF.

This rearrangement joins TRBV7-2 to TRBJ1-3; TRBD1 agrees at 7 bases. This CDR3 contains 15 residues. Trimming cost V 1 base and J 2 bases; bases outside gene matches: 2. The germline CDR1 and CDR2 sequences are SGHTA and FQGNSA. The CDR3, as DNA: TGTGCCAGCAGCTTAGTAGGGACAGCTGGAAACACCATATATTTT. It yields the protein CASSLVGTAGNTIYF. Together with reference TRBV7-2 and TRBJ1-3, the CDR3 gives the full variable domain: GAGVSQSPSNKVTEKGKDVELRCDPISGHTALYWYRQSLGQGLEFLIYFQGNSAPDKSGLPSDRFSAERTGGSVSTLTIQRTQQEDSAVYLCASSLVGTAGNTIYFGEGSWLTVV.

The J gene is TRBJ1-1, the V gene TRBV27; 10 nucleotides match TRBD1. Germline V gene lookup returns CDR1 MNHEY and CDR2 SMNVEV (reference sequence). Trimming at V came to 4 bases and at J to 1 base, leaving 6 bases not matched to a gene. The CDR3 covers 16 residues. The CDR3 loop reads CASSSLRQGANTEAFF. CDR3 sequence (DNA): TGTGCCAGCAGTTCCCTACGACAGGGGGCGAACACTGAAGCTTTCTTT.

This chain joins TRBV5-8 and TRBJ1-3, with a tentative D call TRBD1 (6 bases). CDR3 length equals 16 residues. The germline CDR1 and CDR2 sequences are SGHTS and YDEGEE. V was cut by 4 bases and J by 0 bases, with 14 bases left in between. CDR3 in amino acids: CASSRITGSSGNTIYF. The CDR3 nucleotides are TGTGCCAGCAGCAGGATTACAGGGAGCTCTGGAAACACCATATATTTT.

CDR3 protein: CASSGRRNYGYTF. The CDR3 bases are TGTGCCAGCAGTGGGAGACGGAACTATGGCTACACCTTC. The gene calls are TRBV2 and TRBJ1-2, with unresolved D. Germline assignment: CDR1 SNHLY and CDR2 FYNNEI. V lost 4 bases and J lost 2, with 8 bases in between. CDR3 size: 13 residues.

The rearrangement links TRBV5-6 to TRBJ1-6; 9 bases agree with TRBD1. The CDR3 contains 14 residues. The J segment lost 9 bases and the V segment lost 3 bases, leaving 4 bases of the junction unmatched. Germline assignment: CDR1 SGHDT and CDR2 YYEEEE. CDR3 coding DNA: TGTGCCAGCAGCTCCCGGACAGGGGTTTCACCCCTCCACTTT. Protein: CASSSRTGVSPLHF.

The V and J genes are TRBV6-2 or TRBV6-3 and TRBJ2-2; possibly TRBD2 for D (7 bases). The CDR3 has 16 amino acids. Germline values: CDR1 MNHEY, CDR2 SVGEGT. Trimming cost V 1 base and J 4 bases, with 13 bases left between them. The CDR3 coding sequence is TGTGCCAGCAGTTACTGGGGGGGGGCTGCCACCGGGGAGCTGTTTTTT. This sequence encodes CASSYWGGAATGELFF.

The V call is TRBV7-2, the J call TRBJ2-2, with D uncertain. CDR3 length: 14 amino acids. The V gene lost 2 bases and the J gene lost 8 bases, with 12 bases spanning the gap. The germline V gene encodes CDR1 SGHTA and CDR2 FQGNSA. The CDR3 loop is CASSLYSVGGELFF. The DNA of the CDR3 is TGTGCCAGCAGCTTATACTCCGTCGGGGGGGAGCTGTTTTTT. The full variable domain, in which reference TRBV7-2 and TRBJ2-2 provide the parts outside the CDR3, is GAGVSQSPSNKVTEKGKDVELRCDPISGHTALYWYRQSLGQGLEFLIYFQGNSAPDKSGLPSDRFSAERTGGSVSTLTIQRTQQEDSAVYLCASSLYSVGGELFFGEGSRLTVL.

The chain joins TRBV7-9 to TRBJ1-2, with D uncertain. From germline, CDR1 is SEHNR and CDR2 FQNEAQ (reference sequence). V lost 4 bases and J lost 4, with 10 bases in between. CDR3 size: 13 residues. For the CDR3, the DNA is TGTGCCAGCAGCTCCTCGGGGATCTATGGCTACACCTTC. Translating gives CASSSSGIYGYTF.

The chain has TRBV5-1 and TRBJ2-5; TRBD2 is a possible D gene (7 bases). Per germline, CDR1 SGHRS and CDR2 YFSETQ. There are 15 residues in the CDR3. V was cut by 4 bases and J by 4 bases, with 17 bases left in between. Here the CDR3 reads CASSPWGGQGETQYF. In nucleotides, the CDR3 is TGCGCCAGCAGCCCCTGGGGGGGCCAGGGAGAGACCCAGTACTTC.

V and J are TRBV10-3 and TRBJ1-2, with TRBD1 as a possible D gene (5 bases). The germline gives CDR1 ENHRY, CDR2 SYGVKD. The CDR3 covers 13 residues. V was clipped by 10 bases and J by 5 bases, with 17 bases between them. CDR3 nucleotide sequence: TGTGCCACCGGGGGGAGGACACTTTATGGCTACACCTTC. Translated, it gives CATGGRTLYGYTF.

This rearrangement joins TRBV5-1 to TRBJ2-7, with TRBD2 identical over 10 bases. V was clipped by 0 bases and J by 3 bases; unmatched bases: 3. This CDR3 comprises 15 residues. From germline, CDR1 is SGHRS and CDR2 YFSETQ. As DNA, the CDR3 is TGCGCCAGCAGCTTGGATCTAGCGGGGGTCTACGAGCAGTACTTC. This sequence encodes CASSLDLAGVYEQYF.

The J gene is TRBJ2-2, the V gene TRBV4-1, with TRBD1 matching over 8 bases. V dropped 2 bases and J dropped 1; count of bases not matched to a gene: 3. From germline, CDR1 is MGHRA and CDR2 YSYEKL. The CDR3 is 16 amino acids. CDR3 region: CASSQTGTGNTGELFF. The CDR3, as DNA: TGCGCCAGCAGCCAAACCGGGACAGGGAACACCGGGGAGCTGTTTTTT.